One sample yielded the 8 T cell receptor beta chains listed below, sequenced in a study of cytomegalovirus exposure and HLA in healthy donors. Primers for the PCR totalled 60 Vbeta and 13 Jbeta. Clones were read by immunoSEQ multiplex PCR, and TCRdb kept only the in-frame ones, dropping some. The sample table includes about 160,000 clones. Sequencing was done on a sample of PBMCs. Source of these receptors: an older woman in good health and CMV-seronegative.

The rearrangement uses TRBV2 and TRBJ2-2; TRBD2 might be the D (6 bases). Between the trimmed V and J ends, which lost 4 bases and 3 bases, there was a span of 9 bases. The CDR3 is made up of 14 amino acids. Germline CDR1 is SNHLY and CDR2 is FYNNEI. The CDR3 region is CASSVGGDTGELFF. The CDR3, as DNA: TGTGCCAGCAGTGTGGGGGGAGACACCGGGGAGCTGTTTTTT.

The rearrangement links TRBV6-5 to TRBJ1-6; the D gene is possibly TRBD1 (6 bases). V lost 8 bases and J 4 bases, leaving 15 bases between the germline ends. The germline CDR1 and CDR2 sequences are MNHEY and SVGAGI. The CDR3 totals 15 residues. CDR3 in DNA: TGTGCCAGCCGAGGAACAGGGAAGTATAATTCACCCCTCCACTTT. This translates into CASRGTGKYNSPLHF.

The CDR3 reads CASSPHGGQVVKAGANVLTF. The CDR3 DNA reads TGTGCCAGCAGTCCCCACGGGGGGCAAGTTGTTAAAGCTGGGGCCAACGTCCTGACTTTC. This chain connects TRBV27 to TRBJ2-6, with D perhaps TRBD2 (7 bases). Germline CDR1 reads MNHEY; CDR2 reads SMNVEV (reference sequence). The CDR3 extends over 20 amino acids. V lost 5 bases and J lost 2, with 25 bases in between.

J is TRBJ1-4 and V is TRBV7-9; TRBD1 matches 11 bases. The J segment lost 10 bases and the V segment lost 5 bases, leaving 12 bases of the junction unmatched. The CDR3 length is 16 residues. The germline CDR1 and CDR2 sequences are SEHNR and FQNEAQ (reference sequence). CDR3 DNA sequence: TGTGCCAGCAGCCTACACCAGGGACAGGGGGTCGGAAAACTGTTTTTT. Residues: CASSLHQGQGVGKLFF.

V usage is TRBV5-5 and J usage is TRBJ2-1; 10 bases match TRBD2. Germline V gene sequence: CDR1 SGHKS, CDR2 YYEKEE (reference sequence). Losses at the gene ends were 3 bases for V and 4 bases for J; bases not matched to a gene: 10. The CDR3 covers 17 residues. This CDR3 is CASSSAGTSASYNEQFF. CDR3 DNA: TGTGCCAGCAGCTCTGCTGGGACTAGCGCCTCTTACAATGAGCAGTTCTTC.

The genes are TRBV7-9 and TRBJ1-4, with a weak D call TRBD1 (5 bases). V lost 3 bases, J lost 1 base, and 6 bases lay in between. Germline CDR1 is SEHNR and CDR2 is FQNEAQ (reference sequence). CDR3 length equals 14 residues. The CDR3 protein is CASSFDRTNEKLFF. CDR3 nucleotide sequence: TGTGCCAGCAGCTTTGACAGAACTAATGAAAAACTGTTTTTT. Together with reference TRBV7-9 and TRBJ1-4, the CDR3 gives the full variable domain: DTGVSQNPRHKITKRGQNVTFRCDPISEHNRLYWYRQTLGQGPEFLTYFQNEAQLEKSRLLSDRFSAERPKGSFSTLEIQRTEQGDSAMYLCASSFDRTNEKLFFGSGTQLSVL.

This chain links TRBV11-2 with TRBJ1-1; D gene unclear. Trimming removed 5 bases at V and 8 bases at J, with 24 bases between. Germline loops: CDR1 SGHAT, CDR2 FQNNGV. There are 16 residues in the CDR3. As DNA, the CDR3 is TGTGCCAGCAGCCCACGTATCGGGAGCCCTGAAGGGGAAGCTTTCTTT. It specifies CASSPRIGSPEGEAFF.

The V and J genes are TRBV19 and TRBJ1-5; 9 bases map to TRBD1. The junction had 6 bases not matched to a gene; V was cut back by 5 bases and J by 4 bases. Germline V gene sequence: CDR1 LNHDA, CDR2 SQIVND (reference sequence). The CDR3 runs 15 residues. The DNA of the CDR3 is TGTGCCAGTAGTGGGGGGACAGGGCGGAATCAGCCCCAGCATTTT. It is translated as CASSGGTGRNQPQHF.